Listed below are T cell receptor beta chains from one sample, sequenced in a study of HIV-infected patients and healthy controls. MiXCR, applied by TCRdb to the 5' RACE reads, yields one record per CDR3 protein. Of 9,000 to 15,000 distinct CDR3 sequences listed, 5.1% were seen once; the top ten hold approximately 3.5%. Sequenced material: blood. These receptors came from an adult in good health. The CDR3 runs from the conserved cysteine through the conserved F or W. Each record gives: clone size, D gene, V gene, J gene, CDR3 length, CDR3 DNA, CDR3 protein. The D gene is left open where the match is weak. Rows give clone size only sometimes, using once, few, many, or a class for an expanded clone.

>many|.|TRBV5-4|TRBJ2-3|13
TGTGCCAGCAGCTTGGAAAGGCCAGATACGCAGTATTTT
CASSLERPDTQYF
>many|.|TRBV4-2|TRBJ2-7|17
TGTGCCAGCAGCCAAGATTTGGCGGAAATACCTTTATGCGAGCAGTACTTC
CASSQDLAEIPLCEQYF
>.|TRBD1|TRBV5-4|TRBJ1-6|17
TGTGCCAGCAGCTCCGGGACAGGGTTAACCCTCAGGTCACCCCTCCACTTT
CASSSGTGLTLRSPLHF
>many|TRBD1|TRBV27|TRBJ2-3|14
TGTGCCAGCAGTCCAAGACAGGGGACAGATACGCAGTATTTT
CASSPRQGTDTQYF
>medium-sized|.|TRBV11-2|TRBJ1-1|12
TGTGCCAGCAGCTTAGTCCAGCCTGAAGTTTTCTTT
CASSLVQPEVFF
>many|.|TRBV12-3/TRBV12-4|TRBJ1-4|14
TGTGCCTCACGGGATCAGGACAAGTATGAAAAACTGTTTTTT
CASRDQDKYEKLFF
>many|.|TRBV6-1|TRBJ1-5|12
TGTGCCAGCAGTGACCCCGGTCGGCCCCAGCATTTT
CASSDPGRPQHF
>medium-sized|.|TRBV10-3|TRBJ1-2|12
TGTGCCATCAGTCGGGAGGCTTATGGCTACACCTTC
CAISREAYGYTF
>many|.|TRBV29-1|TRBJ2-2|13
TGCAGCGTTGCGAAGGGCAACACCGGGGAGCTGTTTTTT
CSVAKGNTGELFF
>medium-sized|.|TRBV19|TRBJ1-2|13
TGTGCCAGTAGTCTAGACAGGTCCTATGGCTACACCTTC
CASSLDRSYGYTF
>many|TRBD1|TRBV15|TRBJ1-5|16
TGTGCCACCAGCACCTCGGTGGACAGGGCTGGCCAGCCCCAGCATTTT
CATSTSVDRAGQPQHF
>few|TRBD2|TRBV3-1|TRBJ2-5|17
TGTGCCAGCAGCCAACAACTAGCGGGGGGGCCGCGGGAGACCCAGTACTTC
CASSQQLAGGPRETQYF
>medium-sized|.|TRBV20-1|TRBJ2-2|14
TGCAGTGCTAGAGGTGGGCTGGACACCGGGGAGCTGTTTTTT
CSARGGLDTGELFF
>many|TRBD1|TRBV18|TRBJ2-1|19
TGTGCCAGCTCACCGGTCCTGACTCAACAGGGGTCCAAGAGGGGTGAGCAGTTCTTC
CASSPVLTQQGSKRGEQFF
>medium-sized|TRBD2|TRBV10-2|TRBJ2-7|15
TGCGCCAGCAGTGAGTCGGGCGGGGGGGCGTCTGAGCAGTACTTC
CASSESGGGASEQYF
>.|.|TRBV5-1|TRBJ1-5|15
TGCGCCAGCAGCCCGGAGGGCACTAGCAATCAGCCCCAGCATTTT
CASSPEGTSNQPQHF
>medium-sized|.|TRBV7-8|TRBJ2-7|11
TGTGCCAGCAGCTTAGATTCCGAGCAGTACTTC
CASSLDSEQYF
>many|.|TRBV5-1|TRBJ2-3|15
TGCGCCAGCAGCTCGCAGAAGGGTTTTACAGATACGCAGTATTTT
CASSSQKGFTDTQYF
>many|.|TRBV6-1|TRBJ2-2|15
TGTGCCAGCAGTGGCACGCGGCGAGGCACCGGGGAGCTGTTTTTT
CASSGTRRGTGELFF
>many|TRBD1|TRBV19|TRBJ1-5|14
TGTGCCAGTAGAGGACAGGGGAGGAGGCAGCCCCAGCATTTT
CASRGQGRRQPQHF
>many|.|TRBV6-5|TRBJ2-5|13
TGTGCCAGCAGTTACTCCGCCCTTAAGACCCAGTACTTC
CASSYSALKTQYF
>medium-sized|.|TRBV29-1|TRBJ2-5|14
TGCAGCGTTGAAGATCTTACAGCAAGAGGGACCCAGTACTTC
CSVEDLTARGTQYF
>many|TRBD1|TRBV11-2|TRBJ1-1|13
TGTGCCAGCAGGTTACTCAGGGGGACAGCAGCTTTCTTT
CASRLLRGTAAFF
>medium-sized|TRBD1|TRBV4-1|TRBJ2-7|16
TGCGCCAGCAGCCAAGGTGACAGGGGAAAGTCCTACGAGCAGTACTTC
CASSQGDRGKSYEQYF
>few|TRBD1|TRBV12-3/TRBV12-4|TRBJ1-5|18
TGTGCCAGCAGTTCCACCGAAAGGGGGCTGTTCGGCAATCAGCCCCAGCATTTT
CASSSTERGLFGNQPQHF
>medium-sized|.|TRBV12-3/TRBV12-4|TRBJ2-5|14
TGTGCCAGCAGTACCGGACGGATCCAAGAGACCCAGTACTTC
CASSTGRIQETQYF
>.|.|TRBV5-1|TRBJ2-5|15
TGCGCCAGCAGCCTGATGGACAGAGACGAAGAGACCCAGTACTTC
CASSLMDRDEETQYF